This T cell receptor (beta chain) is drawn from a study of cytomegalovirus exposure and HLA in healthy donors (dated by TCRdb to about 2017). General notes on the study: An earlier analysis of several hundred of the donors reported roughly 270 Gb of sequence data and 100 million to 130 million unique TCR beta sequences from approximately 180 million T cells. An early release that covered some 640 HLA-typed donors contained around 300 gigabases of sequencing data and around 80 million unique TCR sequences. Of the 350 to 450 genotyped donors, more than 75% were placed in the genetic ancestry cluster associated with self-reported Caucasian donors. The study was designed to test whether signatures of past pathogen exposure could be identified by cataloging public T cell receptors. The T cell repertoires of 666 subjects were profiled by immunosequencing and related to cytomegalovirus serostatus. In addition to the first cohort of several hundred subjects, a separate validation cohort of 120 different subjects was used. High-throughput TCR immunosequencing, statistical association of individual TCRs with disease status, and machine learning were combined to predict cytomegalovirus infection status. In a later analysis, previously published TCR beta repertoires from hundreds of donors were re-analyzed and high-resolution HLA genotyping was added so that TCR occurrence patterns could be studied. The later analysis used no new phenotypic data to find candidate immune exposures, relying instead on TCR beta sequences and their occurrence across donors. An earlier analysis of several hundred of the donors applied high-throughput TCR beta sequencing to assess whether each TCR beta V gene segment acted as functional or pseudogenic. Donor age, sex, ethnicity and CMV serostatus were collected together with the repertoire data. A later genetic analysis took genome-wide SNP genotypes for about 55% of the 666 donors and used that subset as a discovery cohort. Every repertoire in the discovery cohort had been generated on one and the same sequencing platform. Both class I and class II loci were covered by HLA typing, at four-digit resolution. The number of donors typed differed by locus, with about 620-630 for A, B, C, DRB1 and DQB1, around 560 for DQA1, about 610 for DPA1, and around 450 for DPB1. About five DR-DQ haplotypes were treated as single units for association and clustering because of strong linkage in the cohort. Across about 370 genotyped donors of the cohort, an average of about 220,000 unique TCR beta nucleotide sequences per donor were sequenced, and approximately 17% of those sequences were non-productive.

On this clone itself: Its specific antigen is unknown. No base-level quality is on record; no much larger clone is a single base apart.

For this chain, trimming is 0 bases at the V end and 5 bases at the J end, and the number of junction bases without a gene match is 2. CDR1 SGHNT and CDR2 YENEEA are derived from the germline V gene. The CDR3 covers 14 residues, taking in both the cysteine and the phenylalanine. Of all the DNA, just the CDR3 is kept, 42 bases in frame from base 1. On the study overall, not on this receptor specifically: The only immune exposure information available for the cohort was CMV serostatus. In the study, some 180 TCR beta chains were listed as associated with cytomegalovirus. It was suggested by the authors that the approach could potentially be generalized to other disease states and immunological phenotypes. Correlated functional status among segregating V segments might be attributable to linkage disequilibrium, but an unknown experimental factor could not be ruled out. HLA typing was unavailable for some donors at each locus, so association tests used only the typed subset. A further reported finding was that TCR beta sequences accurately predicted the HLA-A and HLA-B alleles for most subjects in the first cohort. Specific HLA alleles were associated with around 18,000 TCR beta sequences at a false discovery rate of 0.05 in a later analysis. A later analysis found that HLA-associated TCR beta chains were more clonally expanded and had lower generation probabilities than equally common non-associated chains. In a later genetic analysis, fewer N-insertions in productive TCRs were reported among donors in an Asian-associated ancestry cluster than the roughly 700-donor mean. This cohort had only TCR beta chains sequenced, and the lack of alpha or paired-chain data limited which features could be detected. Most CMV-associated TCR beta chains appeared to be HLA-restricted in a later analysis, and the HLA associations seemed to be driven largely by CMV exposure. A cluster of highly shared sequence variants was judged likely to represent a technical artifact of the sequencing pipeline. According to a later analysis, parvovirus B19, influenza, CMV and Epstein-Barr virus appeared linked to several top co-occurrence clusters. The presence/absence analyses assumed that sequencing depth was roughly uniform across donors, and that assumption may not be true. Broadly in line with IMGT annotations, most TCR beta V segments showed up in productive rearrangements about 87% or about 30% of the time in an earlier analysis of approximately 640 of the donors. Because counts were too low, some 17 rarely observed V segments, including chromosome 9 orphons, were excluded from the earlier analysis of around 640 of the donors. A later analysis found that TCR association rates varied across HLA loci, with DRB1 alleles showing the most associated TCRs and HLA-C alleles the fewest. In vitro tests confirmed that a few of the cytomegalovirus-associated TCR beta chains recognize cytomegalovirus antigens. The classifier was reported to diagnose cytomegalovirus status with high specificity and sensitivity in both the original cohort and the validation cohort. Most TCR sequences were observed very rarely across donors, whereas some public TCRs were present in many individuals. An association between a missense DCLRE1C variant and V-gene and J-gene trimming of TCR beta chains was found in a later genetic analysis and replicated in an independent cohort. Because the 87-base-pair reads could not distinguish some IMGT-functional V segments, including TRBV6-2 and TRBV6-3, those segments were excluded. Assigning TCR associations to individual alleles was difficult when HLA alleles, especially DR and DQ, strongly co-occurred.

Library prep was done by the immunoSEQ multiplex PCR assay. For the multiplex PCR, a mixture combining 60 forward primers for TCR Vbeta segments and 13 reverse primers for TCR Jbeta segments was used. Amplification of the CDR3 region of rearranged TCR beta genes was performed with a multiplex PCR assay on genomic DNA. The amplified TCR beta libraries were sequenced on the Illumina HiSeq System as 87-base-pair reads. In the source study's methods: Across the 700 or so repertoires, a later analysis counted approximately 83 million unique TCR beta chains, roughly 11 million of which were shared by at least two donors. Raw reads were error-corrected and collapsed into unique sequences with a nearest-neighbor algorithm that merged closely related sequences to remove PCR and sequencing errors. To assign V, D and J gene segments, CDR3 sequences were aligned to IMGT reference sequences. For a sequence to be retained, a match of at least six nucleotides was required to both a V gene segment and a J gene segment. Rearrangements were classified as productive when the CDR3 lacked stop codons and remained in frame with V and J, and all other rearrangements were classified as non-productive. CDR3 was defined by IMGT convention, running from the second conserved V-encoded cysteine to the conserved J-encoded phenylalanine. Sequences without an unambiguous match to a single V gene segment were excluded from the earlier analysis of 500 to 700 of the donors. An earlier analysis of some 500 of the donors classified V segments as functional when productive rearrangements were above 56.7% and as segregating when the standard deviation between donors was above 5%. To diagnose cytomegalovirus status from the catalog of TCR beta chain sequences, a statistical classification framework was built. In a later analysis, V and J genes were assigned by comparing TCR nucleotide sequences against IMGT/GENE-DB human TR gene sequences. A later analysis assigned CDR3 sequences and most-parsimonious VDJ recombination scenarios with the TCRdist pipeline. In a later analysis, each TCR beta chain was defined by its CDR3 amino acid sequence together with its V-gene family, and reads without a unique V-gene family were excluded. To address suspected cross-contamination and a sequencing artifact, a later analysis removed over 500 highly shared, low-generation-probability nucleotide sequences. In a later analysis, a clonal expansion index was calculated for each public chain from normalized within-repertoire ranks of inferred template counts. In a later analysis, generation probabilities were computed using a VDJ recombination model fitted to out-of-frame rearrangements, and the results were checked against IGoR. A later analysis scored TCR-TCR, TCR-HLA and TCR-CMV co-occurrence with hypergeometric tests, applying a repertoire-size bias correction to TCR pairs. A later analysis estimated false discovery rates by permuting HLA or CMV assignments 20 times. In a later analysis, co-occurring TCRs were grouped using DBSCAN, and TCRdist sequence similarity was added for clustering within HLA-allele-positive subsets. For co-occurrence clustering, repertoires with fewer than 30,000 or more than 120,000 public chains were excluded, along with five repertoires with anomalous nucleotide sharing. TCRdb limited this immuneACCESS table to in-frame rearrangements with V and J called. A share of clones is missing; checked studies link under half to unresolved V genes, and the rest is unexplained. The DNA was the basis for D and trimming; V, J and clone size are from that table. The sample has about 150,000 clones on record, about 85% of them singletons. The top ten clones comprise roughly 2.5% of the sample.

The cohort consisted of some 730 healthy bone marrow donors. At the time of sampling, all cohort members were nominally healthy, though unrecorded immune exposures were likely present. The donor was CMV seropositive and belonged to the group of 250 to 350 seropositive cohort members. A peripheral blood sample was provided by each donor, and peripheral blood mononuclear cells were used for TCR beta sequencing. The Qiagen DNeasy Blood Extraction Kit was used to extract genomic DNA from the blood cell samples. The source of this sequence is a man aged 30 to 45 in good health and CMV-seropositive. This sequence uses TRBV11-3 and TRBJ2-5, with 8 junctional bases fitting TRBD2. Material for sequencing was PBMCs. The CDR3 protein: CASSLEREAETQYF. The DNA is TGTGCCAGCAGCTTAGAGCGGGAGGCTGAGACCCAGTACTTC.